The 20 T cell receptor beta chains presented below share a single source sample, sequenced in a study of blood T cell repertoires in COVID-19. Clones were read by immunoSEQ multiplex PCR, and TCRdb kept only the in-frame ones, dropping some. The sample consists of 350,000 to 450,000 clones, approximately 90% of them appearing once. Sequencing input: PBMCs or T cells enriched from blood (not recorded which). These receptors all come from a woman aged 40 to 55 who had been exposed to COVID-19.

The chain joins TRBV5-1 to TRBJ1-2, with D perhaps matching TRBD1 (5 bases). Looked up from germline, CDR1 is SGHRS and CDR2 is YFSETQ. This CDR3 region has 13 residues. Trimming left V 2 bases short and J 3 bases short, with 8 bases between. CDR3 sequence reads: CASSLDSYYGYTF. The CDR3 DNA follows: TGCGCCAGCAGCTTAGACAGTTACTATGGCTACACCTTC.

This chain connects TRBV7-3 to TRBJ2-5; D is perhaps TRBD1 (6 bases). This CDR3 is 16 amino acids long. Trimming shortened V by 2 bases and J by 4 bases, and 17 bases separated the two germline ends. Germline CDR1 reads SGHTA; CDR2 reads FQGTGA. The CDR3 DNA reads TGTGCCAGCAGCTTACTCCCACAGGGTTCTGGAGAGACCCAGTACTTC. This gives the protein CASSLLPQGSGETQYF.

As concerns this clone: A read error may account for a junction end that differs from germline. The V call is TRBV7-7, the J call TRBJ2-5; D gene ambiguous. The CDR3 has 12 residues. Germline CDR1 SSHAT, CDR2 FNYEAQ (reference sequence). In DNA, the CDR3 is TGTGCTAGCAGCAGAGCCGGGGAGACCCAGTACTTC. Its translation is CASSRAGETQYF.

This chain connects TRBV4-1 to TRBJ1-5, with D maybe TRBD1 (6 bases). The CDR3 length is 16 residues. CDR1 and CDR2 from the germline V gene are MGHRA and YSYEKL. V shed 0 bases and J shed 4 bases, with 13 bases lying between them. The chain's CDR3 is CASSQDWYRENQPQHF. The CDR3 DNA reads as TGCGCCAGCAGCCAAGATTGGTACAGGGAAAATCAGCCCCAGCATTTT.

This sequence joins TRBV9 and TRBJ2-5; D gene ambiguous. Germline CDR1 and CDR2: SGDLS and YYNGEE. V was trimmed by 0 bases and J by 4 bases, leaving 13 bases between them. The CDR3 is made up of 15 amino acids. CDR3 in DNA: TGTGCCAGCAGCGTAGATACGGGTATGGGAGAGACCCAGTACTTC. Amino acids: CASSVDTGMGETQYF. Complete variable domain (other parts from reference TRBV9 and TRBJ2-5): DSGVTQTPKHLITATGQRVTLRCSPRSGDLSVYWYQQSLDQGLQFLIQYYNGEERAKGNILERFSAQQFPDLHSELNLSSLELGDSALYFCASSVDTGMGETQYFGPGTRLLVL.

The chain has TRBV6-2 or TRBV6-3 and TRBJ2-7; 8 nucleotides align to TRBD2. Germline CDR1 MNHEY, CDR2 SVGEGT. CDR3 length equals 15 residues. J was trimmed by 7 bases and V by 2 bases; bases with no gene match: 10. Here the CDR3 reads CASSYGRGALGEQYF. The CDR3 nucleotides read TGTGCCAGCAGTTACGGGCGGGGGGCGCTGGGGGAGCAGTACTTC.

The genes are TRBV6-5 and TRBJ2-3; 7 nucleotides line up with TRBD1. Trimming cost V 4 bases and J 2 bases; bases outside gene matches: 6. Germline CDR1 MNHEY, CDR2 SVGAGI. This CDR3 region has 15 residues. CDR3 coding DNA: TGTGCCAGCAGTTCCGGGACAGTTCTCACAGATACGCAGTATTTT. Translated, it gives CASSSGTVLTDTQYF.

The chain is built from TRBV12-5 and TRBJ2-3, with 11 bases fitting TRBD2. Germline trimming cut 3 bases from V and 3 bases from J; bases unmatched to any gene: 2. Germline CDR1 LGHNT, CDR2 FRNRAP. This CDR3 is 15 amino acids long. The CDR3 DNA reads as TGTGCTAGTGGTTTTAGCGGGGGGGTAACAGATACGCAGTATTTT. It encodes CASGFSGGVTDTQYF.

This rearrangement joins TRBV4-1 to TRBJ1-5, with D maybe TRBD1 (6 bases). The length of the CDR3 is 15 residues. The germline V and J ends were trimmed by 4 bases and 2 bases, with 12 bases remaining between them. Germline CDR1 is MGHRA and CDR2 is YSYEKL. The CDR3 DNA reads TGCGCCAGCAGCCCCGGGGGGCAGCGCAATCAGCCCCAGCATTTT. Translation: CASSPGGQRNQPQHF.

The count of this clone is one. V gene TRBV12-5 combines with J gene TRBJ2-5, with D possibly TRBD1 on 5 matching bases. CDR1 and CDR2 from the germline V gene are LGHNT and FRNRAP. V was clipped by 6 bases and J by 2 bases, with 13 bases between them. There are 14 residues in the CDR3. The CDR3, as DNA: TGTGCTAGTGGCCACTCTGACAGTCAAGAGACCCAGTACTTC. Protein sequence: CASGHSDSQETQYF.

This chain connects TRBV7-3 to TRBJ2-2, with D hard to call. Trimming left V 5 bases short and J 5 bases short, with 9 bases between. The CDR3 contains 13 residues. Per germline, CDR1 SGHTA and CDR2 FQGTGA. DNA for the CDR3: TGTGCCAGCAGCGCGGAACCGACCGGGGAGCTGTTTTTT. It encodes CASSAEPTGELFF.

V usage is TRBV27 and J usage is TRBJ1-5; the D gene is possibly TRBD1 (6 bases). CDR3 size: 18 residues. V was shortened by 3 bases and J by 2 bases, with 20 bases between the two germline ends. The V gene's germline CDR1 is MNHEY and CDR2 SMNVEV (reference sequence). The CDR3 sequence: CASSFRVNRVFGNQPQHF. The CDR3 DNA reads TGTGCCAGCAGTTTCCGGGTAAACAGGGTTTTTGGCAATCAGCCCCAGCATTTT.

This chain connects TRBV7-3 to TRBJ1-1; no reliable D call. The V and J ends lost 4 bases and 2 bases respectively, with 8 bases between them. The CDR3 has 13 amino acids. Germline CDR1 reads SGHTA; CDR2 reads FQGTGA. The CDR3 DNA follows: TGTGCCAGCAGCTATGCAGAAAACACTGAAGCTTTCTTT. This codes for CASSYAENTEAFF.

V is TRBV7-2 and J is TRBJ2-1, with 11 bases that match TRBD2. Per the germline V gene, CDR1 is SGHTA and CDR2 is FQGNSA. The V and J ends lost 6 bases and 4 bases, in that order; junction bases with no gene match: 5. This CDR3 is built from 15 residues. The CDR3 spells CASSSGRAGYNEQFF. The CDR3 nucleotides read TGTGCCAGCAGTAGCGGGAGGGCCGGGTACAATGAGCAGTTCTTC.

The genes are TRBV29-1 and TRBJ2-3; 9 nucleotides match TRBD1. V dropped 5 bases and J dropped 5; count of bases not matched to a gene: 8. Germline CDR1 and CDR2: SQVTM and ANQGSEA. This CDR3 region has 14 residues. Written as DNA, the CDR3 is TGCAGCGTTAACAGGGGGCTTGGGGGAGATACGCAGTATTTT. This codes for CSVNRGLGGDTQYF.

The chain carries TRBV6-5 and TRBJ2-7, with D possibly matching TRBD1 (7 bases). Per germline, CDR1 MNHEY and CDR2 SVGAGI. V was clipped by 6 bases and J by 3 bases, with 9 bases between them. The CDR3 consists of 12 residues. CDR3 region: CASRRDSYEQYF. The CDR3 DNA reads TGTGCCAGCAGGCGGGACAGCTACGAGCAGTACTTC.

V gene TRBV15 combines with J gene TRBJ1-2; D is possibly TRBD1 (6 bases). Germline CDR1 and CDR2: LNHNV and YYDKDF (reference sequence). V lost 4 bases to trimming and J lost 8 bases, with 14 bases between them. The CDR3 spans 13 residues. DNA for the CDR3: TGTGCCACCAGCATTAATCAGGGGTACGGCTACACCTTC. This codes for CATSINQGYGYTF.

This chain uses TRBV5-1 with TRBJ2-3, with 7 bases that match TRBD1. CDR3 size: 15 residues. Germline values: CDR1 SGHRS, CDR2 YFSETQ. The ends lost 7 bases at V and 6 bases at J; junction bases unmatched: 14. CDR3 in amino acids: CASGAKTGMADTQYF. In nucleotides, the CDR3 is TGCGCCAGCGGGGCCAAGACAGGGATGGCTGATACGCAGTATTTT.

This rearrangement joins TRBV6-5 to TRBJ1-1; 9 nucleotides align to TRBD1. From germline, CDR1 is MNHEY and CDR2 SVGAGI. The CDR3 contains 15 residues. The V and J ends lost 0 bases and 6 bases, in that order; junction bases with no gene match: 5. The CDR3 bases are TGTGCCAGCAGTTACTCGGGGGACAGGGACGCTGAAGCTTTCTTT. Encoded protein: CASSYSGDRDAEAFF.

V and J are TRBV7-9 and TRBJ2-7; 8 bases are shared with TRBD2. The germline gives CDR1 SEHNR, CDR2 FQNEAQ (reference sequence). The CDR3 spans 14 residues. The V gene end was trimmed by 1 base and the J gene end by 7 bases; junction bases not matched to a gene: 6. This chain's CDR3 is CASSLVGRAGEQYF. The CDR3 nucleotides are TGTGCCAGCAGCTTAGTCGGGAGGGCCGGGGAGCAGTACTTC.